Presented here are 17 T cell receptor beta chains from one specimen sequenced in a study of T cells in women clearing cervical HPV infection. The assay was immunoSEQ multiplex PCR, and TCRdb's table has in-frame clones only and misses some. The sample has roughly 25,000 clones; the top ten hold over 5%. Sequenced: blood buffy coat. These receptors were taken from a woman between 18 and 69 years old with a cervical HPV16 infection that either progressed to CIN3+ or cleared (not recorded which).

Judged by frequency, this clone is medium-sized (0.01 to 0.1%). The read terminates 3 residues before the CDR3 end, so the remaining end is supplied by the germline J gene. J is TRBJ2-1 and V is TRBV7-3; 11 bases align to TRBD2. Germline-derived CDR1 and CDR2 are SGHTA and FQGTGA. Trimming took 2 bases from V and 6 from J; bases not matched to a gene: 3. This CDR3 comprises 15 residues. CDR3 bases read: TGTGCCAGCAGCTTATCTAGCGGGGGGTTCAATGAG. It codes for CASSLSSGGFNE. The CDR3 in full is CASSLSSGGFNEQFF.

Notes on this clone: The missing CDR3 end, 3 residues past where the read stops, is filled in from the germline J gene. The J gene is TRBJ2-7, the V gene TRBV28; perhaps TRBD2 as D (5 bases). This CDR3 contains 14 residues. V lost 4 bases and J lost 4, with 14 bases in between. The V gene's germline CDR1 is MDHEN and CDR2 SYDVKM. CDR3 loop: CASSSTTILYEQYF. CDR3 bases read: TGTGCCAGCAGTTCGACTACTATATTGTACGAG.

Concerning this clone: The sequence runs out 3 residues before the end of the CDR3; the remainder is reconstructed from the germline J gene. V and J are TRBV20-1 and TRBJ2-3; D gene unclear. Germline CDR1 DFQATT, CDR2 SNEGSKA (reference sequence). The ends were cut back, 6 bases at V and 1 base at J, with 17 bases in the middle. This CDR3 region has 15 residues. The sequenced CDR3 bases are TGCAGTGCCCCGGGTGACGTAGGAGGCACAGATACG. Translation gives CSAPGDVGGTDT. The entire CDR3 protein is CSAPGDVGGTDTQYF.

To note about this clone: The CDR3 end is not reached by the read, which stops 3 residues before it; the germline J gene fills it in. The rearrangement links TRBV20-1 to TRBJ2-1, with TRBD2 matching over 14 bases. V shed 6 bases, J shed 6 bases, and the junction held 1 base outside the gene matches. Germline assignment: CDR1 DFQATT and CDR2 SNEGSKA (reference sequence). The CDR3 is made up of 13 amino acids. The CDR3 sequence is CSAGLAGVNEQFF. The covered CDR3 bases are TGCAGTGCGGGACTAGCGGGAGTCAATGAG.

The part of the CDR3 DNA that was read is TGTGCCAGCAGGAGACTGACGGAGAACTATGGC. Translated, it gives CASRRLTENYG. In full, the CDR3 is CASRRLTENYGYTF. This rearrangement joins TRBV2 to TRBJ1-2; D not certain. The read ends 3 residues shy of where the CDR3 ends; the end is completed using the germline J gene. There are 14 residues in the CDR3. Trimming removed 6 bases at V and 2 bases at J, with 13 bases between. Germline CDR1 and CDR2: SNHLY and FYNNEI.

As regards this clone: Read sequence stops 3 residues before the CDR3 end, and the germline J gene provides the missing end. The chain employs TRBV18 and TRBJ2-1; 11 bases align to TRBD2. V lost 1 base to trimming and J lost 2 bases; unmatched junction nucleotides: 1. Germline CDR1 reads KGHSH; CDR2 reads LQKENI. The CDR3 consists of 16 residues. The chain's CDR3 is CASSPQTSGTYNEQFF. The covered CDR3 bases are TGTGCCAGCTCACCACAGACTAGCGGGACCTACAATGAG.

A word on this clone: The read ends 3 residues early relative to the CDR3; the germline J gene fills the gap. The chain has TRBV10-3 and TRBJ1-2, with unresolved D. Germline loops: CDR1 ENHRY, CDR2 SYGVKD. CDR3 length: 13 residues. The CDR3 bases that were read are TGTGCCATCAGTCCACATTCGGCCAGCGAC. Protein product: CAISPHSASD. The CDR3 in full is CAISPHSASDYTF.

As regards this clone: Read sequence stops 3 residues before the CDR3 end, and the germline J gene provides the missing end. The rearrangement links TRBV19 to TRBJ1-2; 7 bases map to TRBD1. This CDR3 comprises 20 residues. CDR1 and CDR2 from the germline V gene are LNHDA and SQIVND (reference sequence). CDR3 amino acids: CASRHPGLAGDRAPRDTYTF. Partial CDR3 DNA: TGTGCCAGTAGACACCCGGGACTAGCGGGAGACAGGGCCCCGAGGGATACC.

Worth noting for this clone: The read terminates 3 residues before the CDR3 end, so the remaining end is supplied by the germline J gene. V gene TRBV5-6 combines with J gene TRBJ2-5; TRBD2 matches at 9 bases. Germline assignment: CDR1 SGHDT and CDR2 YYEEEE. This CDR3 comprises 14 residues. CDR3 DNA, as far as it was read: TGTGCCAGCTCGCGGACTAGCGACACAGATACC. It translates to CASSRTSDTDT. The whole CDR3 sequence is CASSRTSDTDTQYF.

About this clone: The missing CDR3 end, 3 residues past where the read stops, is filled in from the germline J gene. This chain uses TRBV19 with TRBJ2-1; tentatively, D is TRBD1 (6 bases). CDR3 length equals 12 residues. Trimming shortened V by 4 bases and J by 7 bases, and 8 bases separated the two germline ends. Germline V gene sequence: CDR1 LNHDA, CDR2 SQIVND (reference sequence). CDR3 bases read: TGTGCCAGTAGTAAGAGGGGGAATGAG. The encoded protein is CASSKRGNE. The full CDR3 sequence reads CASSKRGNEQFF.

In the case of this clone: The CDR3 end lies 3 residues beyond the end of the read and is filled in from the germline J gene. The chain is built from TRBV10-3 and TRBJ1-6; weak D call: TRBD1 (6 bases). Trimming removed 7 bases from V and 10 bases from J, with 14 bases in between. The CDR3 loop spans 13 amino acids. Germline assignment: CDR1 ENHRY and CDR2 SYGVKD. Partial CDR3 DNA: TGTGCCATCACAACAGGGAGGGAATCACCC. It specifies CAITTGRESP. The entire CDR3 sequence reads CAITTGRESPLHF.

Concerning this clone itself: The DNA ends 3 residues before the CDR3 does, and the rest of the CDR3 is filled in from the germline J gene. The chain couples TRBV10-2 to TRBJ2-1; TRBD2 matches at 15 bases. Germline CDR1 and CDR2: WSHSY and SAAADI. The trim removed 5 bases at V and 8 bases at J, leaving 10 bases unmatched. The CDR3 extends over 17 amino acids. The sequenced CDR3 bases are TGCGCCAGCAGTTCCCGGACTAGCGGGAGGGCCCGGGATGAG. It yields the protein CASSSRTSGRARDE. In full, the CDR3 reads CASSSRTSGRARDEQFF.

In the case of this clone: The sequence runs out 3 residues before the end of the CDR3; the remainder is reconstructed from the germline J gene. This chain joins TRBV2 and TRBJ1-2; the D gene is possibly TRBD1 (6 bases). The CDR3 covers 14 residues. V lost 4 bases and J lost 4, with 13 bases in between. CDR1 and CDR2 from the germline V gene are SNHLY and FYNNEI. CDR3 sequence reads: CASSGAGDLYGYTF. The covered CDR3 bases are TGTGCCAGCAGTGGTGCAGGGGACCTCTATGGC. Looking up the rest from reference TRBV2 and TRBJ1-2 gives the full variable domain: EPEVTQTPSHQVTQMGQEVILRCVPISNHLYFYWYRQILGQKVEFLVSFYNNEISEKSEIFDDQFSVERPDGSNFTLKIRSTKLEDSAMYFCASSGAGDLYGYTFGSGTRLTVV.

Regarding this clone: The read is 3 residues too short to cover the CDR3 end, so that end is filled in from the germline J gene. The chain recombines TRBV18 with TRBJ1-2; possibly TRBD1 for D (5 bases). The CDR3 extends over 15 amino acids. Germline-derived CDR1 and CDR2 are KGHSH and LQKENI. The CDR3 DNA, read in part, is TGTGCCAGCTCATCGACTAGCGGGGGATCAGATACC. It translates to CASSSTSGGSDT. The entire CDR3 protein is CASSSTSGGSDTYTF.

As for this clone: From the germline J gene comes the end of the CDR3, since the read stops 3 residues before it. The gene calls are TRBV7-9 and TRBJ1-1; perhaps TRBD1 as D (6 bases). The CDR3 sequence is 14 residues long. Germline V gene data show CDR1 as SEHNR and CDR2 as FQNEAQ (reference sequence). Trimming removed 5 bases at V and 1 base at J, with 11 bases between. CDR3 sequence reads: CASSRGHSNTEAFF. CDR3 DNA (partial): TGTGCCAGCAGCAGGGGACACTCGAACACTGAA.

The CDR3 region is CASSSGQGPDTQYF. The CDR3 DNA, read in part, is TGTGCCAGCAGCTCCGGACAGGGCCCAGATACG. This chain connects TRBV7-3 to TRBJ2-3, with 8 bases that match TRBD1. The read ends 3 residues before the CDR3 terminus; that terminus is restored from the germline J gene. The J segment lost 4 bases and the V segment lost 4 bases, leaving 4 bases of the junction unmatched. Germline values: CDR1 SGHTA, CDR2 FQGTGA. The CDR3 runs to 14 residues.

Worth noting for this clone: The DNA ends 3 residues before the CDR3 does, and the rest of the CDR3 is filled in from the germline J gene. The chain has TRBV19 and TRBJ1-2; D unresolved. The germline V gene has CDR1 LNHDA and CDR2 SQIVND (reference sequence). This CDR3 has 12 residues. CDR3 amino acids: CAATSGINDYTF. The covered CDR3 bases are TGTGCCGCGACTAGCGGGATAAATGAC.